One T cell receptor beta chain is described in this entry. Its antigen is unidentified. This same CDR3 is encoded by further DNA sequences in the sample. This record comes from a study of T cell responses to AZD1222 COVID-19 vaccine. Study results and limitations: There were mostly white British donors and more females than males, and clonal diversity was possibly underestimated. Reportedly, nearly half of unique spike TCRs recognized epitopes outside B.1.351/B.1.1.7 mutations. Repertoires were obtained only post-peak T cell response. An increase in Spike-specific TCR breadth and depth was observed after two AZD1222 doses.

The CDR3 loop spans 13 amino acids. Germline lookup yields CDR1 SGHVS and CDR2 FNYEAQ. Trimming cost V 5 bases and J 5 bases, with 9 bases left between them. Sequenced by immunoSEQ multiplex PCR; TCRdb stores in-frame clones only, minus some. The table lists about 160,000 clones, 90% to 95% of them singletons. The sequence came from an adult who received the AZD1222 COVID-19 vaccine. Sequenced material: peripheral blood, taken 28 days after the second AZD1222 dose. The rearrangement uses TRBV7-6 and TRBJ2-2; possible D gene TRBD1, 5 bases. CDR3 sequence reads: CASSVQGTGELFF. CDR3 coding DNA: TGTGCCAGCAGCGTCCAGGGTACCGGGGAGCTGTTTTTT.